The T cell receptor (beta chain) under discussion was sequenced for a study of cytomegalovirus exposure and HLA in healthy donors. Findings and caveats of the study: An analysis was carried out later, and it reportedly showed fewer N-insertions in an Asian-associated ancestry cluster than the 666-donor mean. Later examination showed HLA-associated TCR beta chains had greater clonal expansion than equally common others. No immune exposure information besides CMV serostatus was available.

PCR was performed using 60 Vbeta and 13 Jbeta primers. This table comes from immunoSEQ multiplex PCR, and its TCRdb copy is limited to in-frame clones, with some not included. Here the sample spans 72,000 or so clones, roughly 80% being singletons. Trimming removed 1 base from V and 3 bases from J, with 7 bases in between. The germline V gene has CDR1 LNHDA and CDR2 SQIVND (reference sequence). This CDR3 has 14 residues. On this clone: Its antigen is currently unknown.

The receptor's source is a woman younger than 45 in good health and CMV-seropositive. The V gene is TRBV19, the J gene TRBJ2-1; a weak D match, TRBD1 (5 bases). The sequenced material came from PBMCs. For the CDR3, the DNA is TGTGCCAGTAGTATAGGACAGAGCTACAATGAGCAGTTCTTC. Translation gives CASSIGQSYNEQFF. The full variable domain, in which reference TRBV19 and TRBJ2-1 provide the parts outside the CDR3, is DGGITQSPKYLFRKEGQNVTLSCEQNLNHDAMYWYRQDPGQGLRLIYYSQIVNDFQKGDIAEGYSVSREKKESFPLTVTSAQKNPTAFYLCASSIGQSYNEQFFGPGTRLTVL.